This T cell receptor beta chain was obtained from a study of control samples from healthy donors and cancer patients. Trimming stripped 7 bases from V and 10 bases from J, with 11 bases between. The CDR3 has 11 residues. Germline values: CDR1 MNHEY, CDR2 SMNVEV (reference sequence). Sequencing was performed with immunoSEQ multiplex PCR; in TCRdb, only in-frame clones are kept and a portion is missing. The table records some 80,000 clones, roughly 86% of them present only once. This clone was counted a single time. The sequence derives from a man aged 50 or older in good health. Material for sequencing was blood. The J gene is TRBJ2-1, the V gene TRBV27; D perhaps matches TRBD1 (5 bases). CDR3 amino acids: CASKTAIEQFF. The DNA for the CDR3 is TGTGCCAGCAAGACAGCTATCGAGCAGTTCTTC.